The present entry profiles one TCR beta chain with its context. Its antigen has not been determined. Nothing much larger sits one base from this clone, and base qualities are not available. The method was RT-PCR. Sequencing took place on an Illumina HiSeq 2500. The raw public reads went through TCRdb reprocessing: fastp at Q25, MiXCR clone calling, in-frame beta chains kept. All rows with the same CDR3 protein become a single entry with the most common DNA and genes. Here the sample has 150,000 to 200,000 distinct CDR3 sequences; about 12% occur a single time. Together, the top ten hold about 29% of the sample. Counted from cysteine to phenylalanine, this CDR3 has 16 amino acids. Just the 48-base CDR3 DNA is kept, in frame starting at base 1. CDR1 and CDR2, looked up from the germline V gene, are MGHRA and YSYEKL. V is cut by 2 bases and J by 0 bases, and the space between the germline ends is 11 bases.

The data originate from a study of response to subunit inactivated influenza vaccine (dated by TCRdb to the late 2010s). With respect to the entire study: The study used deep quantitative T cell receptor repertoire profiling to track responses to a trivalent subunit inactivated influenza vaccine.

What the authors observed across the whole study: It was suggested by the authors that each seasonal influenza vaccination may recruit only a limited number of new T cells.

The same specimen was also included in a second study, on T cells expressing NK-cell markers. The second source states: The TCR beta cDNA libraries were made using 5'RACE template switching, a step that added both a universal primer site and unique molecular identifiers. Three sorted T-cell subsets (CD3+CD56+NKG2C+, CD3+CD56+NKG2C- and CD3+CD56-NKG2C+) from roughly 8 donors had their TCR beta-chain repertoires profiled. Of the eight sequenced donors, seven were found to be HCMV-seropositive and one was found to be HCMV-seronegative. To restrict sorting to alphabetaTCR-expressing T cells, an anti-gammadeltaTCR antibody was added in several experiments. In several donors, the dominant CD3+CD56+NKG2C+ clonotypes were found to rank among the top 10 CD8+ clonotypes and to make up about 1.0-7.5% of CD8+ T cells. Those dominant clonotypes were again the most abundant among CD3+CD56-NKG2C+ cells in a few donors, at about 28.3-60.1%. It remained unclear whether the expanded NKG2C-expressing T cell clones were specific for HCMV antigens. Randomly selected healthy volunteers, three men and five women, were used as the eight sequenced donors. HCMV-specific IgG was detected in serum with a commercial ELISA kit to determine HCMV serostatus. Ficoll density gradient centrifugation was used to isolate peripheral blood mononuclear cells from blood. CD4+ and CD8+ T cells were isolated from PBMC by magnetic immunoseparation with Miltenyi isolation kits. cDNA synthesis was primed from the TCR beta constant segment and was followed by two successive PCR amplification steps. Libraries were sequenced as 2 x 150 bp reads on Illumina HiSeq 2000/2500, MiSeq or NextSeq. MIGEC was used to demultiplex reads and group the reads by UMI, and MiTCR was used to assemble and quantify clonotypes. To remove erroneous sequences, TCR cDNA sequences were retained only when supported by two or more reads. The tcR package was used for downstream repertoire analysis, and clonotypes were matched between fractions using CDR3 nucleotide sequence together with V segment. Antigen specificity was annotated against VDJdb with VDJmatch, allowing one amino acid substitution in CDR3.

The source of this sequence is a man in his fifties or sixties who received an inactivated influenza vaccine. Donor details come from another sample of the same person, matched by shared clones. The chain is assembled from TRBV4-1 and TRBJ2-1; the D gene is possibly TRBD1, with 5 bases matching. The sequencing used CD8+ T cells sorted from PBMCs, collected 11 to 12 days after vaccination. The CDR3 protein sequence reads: CASSQPQESSYNEQFF. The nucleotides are TGCGCCAGCAGCCAACCACAGGAGAGCTCCTACAATGAGCAGTTCTTC.